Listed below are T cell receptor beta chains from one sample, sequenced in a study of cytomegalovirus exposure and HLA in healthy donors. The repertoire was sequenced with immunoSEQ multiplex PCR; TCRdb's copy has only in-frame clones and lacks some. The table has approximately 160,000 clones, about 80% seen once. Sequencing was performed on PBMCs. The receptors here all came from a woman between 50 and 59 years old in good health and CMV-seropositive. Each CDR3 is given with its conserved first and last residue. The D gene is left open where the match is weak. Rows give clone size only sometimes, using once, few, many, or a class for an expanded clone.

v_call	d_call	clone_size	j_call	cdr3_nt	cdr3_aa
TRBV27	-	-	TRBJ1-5	TGTGCCAGCAGTTTTTCGTCGAATCAGCCCCAGCATTTT	CASSFSSNQPQHF
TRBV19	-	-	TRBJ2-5	TGTGCCAGTAGTATAGGGGCAGGGATTGGTGAGACCCAGTACTTC	CASSIGAGIGETQYF
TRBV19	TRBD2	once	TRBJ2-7	TGTGCCAGTAGTAACAAAAATCTGGGACTAGCGGGAGTGGCGTACGAGCAGTACTTC	CASSNKNLGLAGVAYEQYF
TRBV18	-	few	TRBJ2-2	TGTGCCAGCTCACCACCGTGGCGGGGTAACACCGGGGAGCTGTTTTTT	CASSPPWRGNTGELFF
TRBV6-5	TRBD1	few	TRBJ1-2	TGTGCCAGCATCAAACGGACAGGGGGCAGCTATGGCTACACCTTC	CASIKRTGGSYGYTF
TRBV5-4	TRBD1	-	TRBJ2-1	TGTGCCAGCAGCGGTGGACAGGGACGGGTCTTC	CASSGGQGRVF
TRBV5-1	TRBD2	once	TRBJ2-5	TGCGCCAGCAGCTTGGCTCCTAGCGGGGAGCAAGAGACCCAGTACTTC	CASSLAPSGEQETQYF
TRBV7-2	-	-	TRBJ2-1	TGTGCCAGCAGCTTATCGGGGTGGTACAATGAGCAGTTCTTC	CASSLSGWYNEQFF
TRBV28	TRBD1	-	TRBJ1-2	TGTGCCAGCAGTGGGATGACAGGGTTTAACTATGGCTACACCTTC	CASSGMTGFNYGYTF
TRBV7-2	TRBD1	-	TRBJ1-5	TGTGCCAGCAGCTTGTACCGGGACAGGGGCAATCAGCCCCAGCATTTT	CASSLYRDRGNQPQHF
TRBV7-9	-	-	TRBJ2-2	TGTGCCAGCAGCTCCTCGGTCGCCACCGGGGAGCTGTTTTTT	CASSSSVATGELFF
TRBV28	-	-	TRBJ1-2	TGTGCCAGCAGTGTGGCCTATGGCTACACCTTC	CASSVAYGYTF
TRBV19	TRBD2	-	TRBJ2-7	TGTGCCAGTAGTTCCGCGGGACTAGCGGAGTTGGTCGACGAGCAGTACTTC	CASSSAGLAELVDEQYF
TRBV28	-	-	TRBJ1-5	TGTGCCAGCAGTTTTGGAGGGTCCGGTGATCAGCCCCAGCATTTT	CASSFGGSGDQPQHF
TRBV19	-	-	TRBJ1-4	TGTGCCAGTAGTATCCTCGGTAATGAAAAACTGTTTTTT	CASSILGNEKLFF
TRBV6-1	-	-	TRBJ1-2	TGTGCCAGCAGTGGACGGGGTGGCTACACCTTC	CASSGRGGYTF
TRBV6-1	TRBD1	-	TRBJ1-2	TGTGCCAGCAGCCCCAGACAGGGGGCGACCTATGGCTACACCTTC	CASSPRQGATYGYTF
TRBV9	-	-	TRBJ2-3	TGTGCCAGCAGCGTAGCGGGTTCAGATACGCAGTATTTT	CASSVAGSDTQYF
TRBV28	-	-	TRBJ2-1	TGTGCCAGCAGTTCCCCCCCCGGTACCTACAATGAGCAGTTCTTC	CASSSPPGTYNEQFF
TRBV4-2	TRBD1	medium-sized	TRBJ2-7	TGTGCCAGCAGCCAAGGGGGACAGACCTACGAGCAGTACTTC	CASSQGGQTYEQYF
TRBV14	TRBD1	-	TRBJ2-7	TGTGCCAGCAGCCAAGGTAGGACAGGACACTACGAGCAGTACTTC	CASSQGRTGHYEQYF
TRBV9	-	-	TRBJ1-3	TGTGCCAGCAGCGTATATGTCGGAAACACCATATATTTT	CASSVYVGNTIYF
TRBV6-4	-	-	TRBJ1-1	TGTGCCAGCAGTGAGAGGTGGAACACTGAAGCTTTCTTT	CASSERWNTEAFF
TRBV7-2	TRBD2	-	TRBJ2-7	TGTGCCAGCAGCTTACGAGCTAGCGGGAGCCGTGAGCAGTACTTC	CASSLRASGSREQYF